Listed below are T cell receptor beta chains from one sample, sequenced in a study of OX40 agonist ivuxolimab in advanced cancers. TCRdb's copy holds only in-frame clones and misses some; the assay was immunoSEQ multiplex PCR. This sample yields tens of thousands of clones, of which approximately 78% are seen a single time; over 4% belongs to the top ten. The source was CD4+ or CD8+ T cells sorted from blood, collected in a trial of the OX40 agonist ivuxolimab. These TCRs come from an adult with an advanced solid tumor such as melanoma, head and neck, liver or kidney cancer. Both conserved end residues are part of each CDR3. Fields, in order: J gene, D gene, V gene, CDR3 length, clone size, CDR3 DNA, CDR3 protein. D genes are given only for firm matches. Expanded clones are given a class, and other clones once, few, many or no size at all.

TRBJ2-7 | TRBD1 | TRBV11-2 | 17 | NA | TGTGCCAGCAGCTTAGGGGGTTTGGGGACAGTACACTACGAGCAGTACTTC | CASSLGGLGTVHYEQYF
TRBJ2-3 | TRBD2 | TRBV4-1 | 15 | NA | TGCGCCAGCAGCCTTACTAGCGGGAGCACAGATACGCAGTATTTT | CASSLTSGSTDTQYF
TRBJ2-5 | TRBD1 | TRBV7-8 | 15 | few | TGTGCCAGCAGCCCCAACAGGGGGCCCGCGGAGACCCAGTACTTC | CASSPNRGPAETQYF
TRBJ1-1 | TRBD1 | TRBV30 | 15 | NA | TGTGCCTGGAAGACAGGGGGCTGGAAGAACACTGAAGCTTTCTTT | CAWKTGGWKNTEAFF
TRBJ1-1 | NA | TRBV19 | 13 | once | TGTGCCAGTAGTATAGGGTTAAAGGCTGAAGCTTTCTTT | CASSIGLKAEAFF
TRBJ2-7 | NA | TRBV5-1 | 14 | NA | TGCGCCAGCAGCCCAGGCTCCCTCTCCTACGAGCAGTACTTC | CASSPGSLSYEQYF
TRBJ2-7 | NA | TRBV30 | 12 | few | TGTGCCGGGGACACACCATCCTACGAGCAGTACTTC | CAGDTPSYEQYF
TRBJ1-6 | NA | TRBV14 | 14 | few | TGTGCCAGCAGCCAACCCGACCCAGATTCACCCCTCCACTTT | CASSQPDPDSPLHF
TRBJ1-2 | TRBD1 | TRBV7-2 | 16 | NA | TGTGCCAGCAGCCTTTTGGGACAGGAGTATAACTATGGCTACACCTTC | CASSLLGQEYNYGYTF
TRBJ2-7 | TRBD2 | TRBV7-9 | 15 | few | TGTGCCAGCAGCGGGGGACTAGCGGGGTCCTACGAGCAGTACTTC | CASSGGLAGSYEQYF
TRBJ2-7 | TRBD1 | TRBV5-6 | 13 | NA | TGTGCCAGCAGCTTGACAGGGGGCTACGAGCAGTACTTC | CASSLTGGYEQYF
TRBJ2-3 | TRBD2 | TRBV2 | 16 | NA | TGTGCCAGCCTACGAGGGACTAGCGGGGGTGGGGGTACGCAGTATTTT | CASLRGTSGGGGTQYF
TRBJ2-5 | NA | TRBV5-1 | 12 | once | TGCGCCAGCAGCTTGGGCAGGGAGACCCAGTACTTC | CASSLGRETQYF
TRBJ1-3 | NA | TRBV2 | 16 | NA | TGTGCCAGCAGTGAAGACTTGCTGGGCTCTGGAAACACCATATATTTT | CASSEDLLGSGNTIYF
TRBJ1-5 | NA | TRBV27 | 15 | NA | TGTGCCAGCAGTTTATCTTCTGGGAAAGATCAGCCCCAGCATTTT | CASSLSSGKDQPQHF
TRBJ2-3 | NA | TRBV6-5 | 13 | once | TGTGCCAGCAGCACAACCTTCACAGATACGCAGTATTTT | CASSTTFTDTQYF
TRBJ2-3 | TRBD1 | TRBV10-3 | 15 | few | TGTGCCATCACTCCCGGACAGGGGGGAGCAGATACGCAGTATTTT | CAITPGQGGADTQYF
TRBJ1-1 | NA | TRBV30 | 12 | NA | TGTGCCTGGAGTGATCTGGGGCTAGGAGCTTTCTTT | CAWSDLGLGAFF
TRBJ1-6 | NA | TRBV30 | 14 | NA | TGTGCCTGGAGTGTGCGTAGGGGGAATTCACCCCTCCACTTT | CAWSVRRGNSPLHF
TRBJ1-1 | NA | TRBV5-6 | 13 | NA | TGTGCCAGCACCCTGGACAGTAACACTGAAGCTTTCTTT | CASTLDSNTEAFF
TRBJ2-5 | NA | TRBV5-6 | 15 | NA | TGTGCCAGCAGCTTGGCCGGTGGGATCTTGGAGACCCAGTACTTC | CASSLAGGILETQYF
TRBJ1-2 | NA | TRBV5-1 | 15 | NA | TGCGCCAGCAGCTTGGAGCTACGGGGAGGAGATGGCTACACCTTC | CASSLELRGGDGYTF
TRBJ2-7 | NA | TRBV11-2 | 15 | NA | TGTGCCAGCAGCTTAGAGACCACAAAATCCTACGAGCAGTACTTC | CASSLETTKSYEQYF